This TCR beta chain was sequenced in a study of T cell responses to AZD1222 COVID-19 vaccine. CDR3 length: 15 amino acids. Germline CDR1 is MGHRA and CDR2 is YSYEKL. V was shortened by 1 base and J by 4 bases, with 13 bases between the two germline ends. The study, taken as a whole, reports: Spike-specific TCR breadth and depth were elevated following two AZD1222 doses.

As to this clone: Its antigen is unknown.

Some clones are missing from TCRdb's copy, which holds only in-frame ones; the method was immunoSEQ multiplex PCR. Counted here are about 94,000 clones, more than 70% occurring once; the ten biggest clones make up roughly 14%. J is TRBJ1-2 and V is TRBV4-1, with a weak D call TRBD1 (6 bases). This specimen consisted of peripheral blood, obtained on day 0 of AZD1222 vaccination. This receptor was identified in an adult in good health. CDR3 loop: CASSQVGGGSYGYTF. CDR3 nucleotides: TGCGCCAGCAGCCAAGTGGGAGGGGGAAGCTATGGCTACACCTTC.